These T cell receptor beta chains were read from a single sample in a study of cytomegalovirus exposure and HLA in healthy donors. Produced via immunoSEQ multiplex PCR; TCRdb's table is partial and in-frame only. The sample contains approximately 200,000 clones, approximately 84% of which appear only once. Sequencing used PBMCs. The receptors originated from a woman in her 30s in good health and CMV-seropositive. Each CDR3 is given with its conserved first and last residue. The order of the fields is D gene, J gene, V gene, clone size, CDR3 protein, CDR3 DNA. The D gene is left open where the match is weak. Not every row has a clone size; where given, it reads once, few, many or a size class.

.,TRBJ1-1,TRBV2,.,CASSEATGENTEAFF,TGTGCCAGCAGTGAAGCTACAGGAGAAAACACTGAAGCTTTCTTT
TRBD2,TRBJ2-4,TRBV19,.,CASSGRTSGKVYIQYF,TGTGCCAGTAGTGGCAGGACTAGCGGGAAGGTATACATTCAGTACTTC
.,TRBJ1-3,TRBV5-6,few,CASSLMDVQGMGGNTIYF,TGTGCCAGCAGCTTAATGGACGTCCAGGGGATGGGCGGAAACACCATATATTTT
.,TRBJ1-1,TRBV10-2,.,CASRRTSITEAFF,TGCGCCAGCAGGAGGACATCCATCACTGAAGCTTTCTTT
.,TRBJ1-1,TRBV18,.,CASSPREVLNTEAFF,TGTGCCAGCTCACCTCGGGAGGTATTGAACACTGAAGCTTTCTTT
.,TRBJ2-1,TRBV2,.,CASSEAVAGNEQFF,TGTGCCAGCAGTGAAGCGGTAGCCGGGAATGAGCAGTTCTTC
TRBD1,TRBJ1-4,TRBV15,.,CATSRGQGLATNEKLFF,TGTGCCACCAGCAGAGGACAGGGGCTCGCAACTAATGAAAAACTGTTTTTT
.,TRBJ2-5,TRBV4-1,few,CASSLRISAETQYF,TGCGCCAGCAGCCTACGTATTAGCGCGGAGACCCAGTACTTC
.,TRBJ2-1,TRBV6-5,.,CASSYGGADEQFF,TGTGCCAGCAGTTACGGGGGGGCCGATGAGCAGTTCTTC
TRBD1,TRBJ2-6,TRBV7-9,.,CASSSSRDRAGANVLTF,TGTGCCAGCAGCTCGTCCCGGGACAGGGCTGGGGCCAACGTCCTGACTTTC
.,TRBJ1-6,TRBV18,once,CASSPRTVEGNSPLHF,TGTGCCAGCTCACCGCGGACAGTGGAAGGGAATTCACCCCTCCACTTT
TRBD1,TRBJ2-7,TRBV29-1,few,CSVEGGGDRAHEQYF,TGCAGCGTTGAAGGTGGTGGCGACAGGGCCCACGAGCAGTACTTC
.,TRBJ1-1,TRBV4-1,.,CASSHGNIGSPVEAFF,TGCGCCAGCAGCCACGGAAACATAGGGAGCCCCGTGGAAGCTTTCTTT
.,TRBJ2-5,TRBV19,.,CASSIGGAQETQYF,TGTGCCAGTAGTATCGGCGGAGCCCAAGAGACCCAGTACTTC
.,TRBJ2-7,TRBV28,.,CASSLGESLYEQYF,TGTGCCAGCAGTTTAGGGGAGTCCCTCTACGAGCAGTACTTC
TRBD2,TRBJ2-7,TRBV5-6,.,CASSRQVGAGGSEQYF,TGTGCCAGCAGCCGCCAGGTGGGGGCGGGGGGTTCCGAGCAGTACTTC
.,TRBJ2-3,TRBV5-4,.,CASSPIAPGTDTQYF,TGTGCCAGCAGCCCCATAGCCCCCGGCACAGATACGCAGTATTTT
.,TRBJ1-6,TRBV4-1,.,CASSQVTLGNSPLHF,TGCGCCAGCAGCCAAGTAACACTAGGGAATTCACCCCTCCACTTT
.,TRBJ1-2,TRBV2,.,CASSDPAGTGGGYTF,TGTGCCAGCAGTGATCCCGCCGGGACGGGGGGTGGCTACACCTTC
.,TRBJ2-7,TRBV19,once,CASSLGTLPYYEQYF,TGTGCCAGTAGTCTCGGGACTTTACCTTACTACGAGCAGTACTTC
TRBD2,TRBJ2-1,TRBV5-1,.,CASSPAGTSGRREFF,TGCGCCAGCAGCCCAGCCGGGACTAGCGGGAGAAGGGAGTTCTTC
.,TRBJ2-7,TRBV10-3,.,CAISEGLFPNYEQYF,TGTGCCATCAGTGAGGGACTCTTCCCGAACTACGAGCAGTACTTC
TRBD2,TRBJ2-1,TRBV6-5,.,CASRTGGDYNEQFF,TGTGCCAGCAGGACGGGGGGTGACTACAATGAGCAGTTCTTC
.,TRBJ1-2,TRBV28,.,CASSPLGRSGYTF,TGTGCCAGCAGCCCCCTGGGGAGGTCTGGCTACACCTTC
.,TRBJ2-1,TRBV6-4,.,CASSDGRGLSYNEQFF,TGTGCCAGCAGTGACGGGCGGGGACTCTCCTACAATGAGCAGTTCTTC
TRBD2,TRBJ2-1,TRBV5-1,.,CASSLDGGGAYEQFF,TGCGCCAGCAGCTTGGATGGCGGGGGGGCCTATGAGCAGTTCTTC
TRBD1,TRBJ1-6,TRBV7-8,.,CASSPSPGTGVSPLHF,TGTGCCAGCAGCCCCAGCCCCGGGACAGGGGTGTCACCCCTCCACTTT
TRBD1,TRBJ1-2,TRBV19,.,CASSIGQGLGYTF,TGTGCCAGTAGTATCGGACAGGGATTGGGCTACACCTTC
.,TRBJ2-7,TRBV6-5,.,CASTRSGEQYF,TGTGCCAGCACCAGGTCAGGCGAGCAGTACTTC
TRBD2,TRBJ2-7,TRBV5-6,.,CASSSLGLAGPYEQYF,TGTGCCAGCAGCTCCCTAGGACTAGCGGGGCCCTACGAGCAGTACTTC
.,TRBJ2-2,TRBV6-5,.,CASSYTFTGELFF,TGTGCCAGCAGTTACACTTTCACCGGGGAGCTGTTTTTT
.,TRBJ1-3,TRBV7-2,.,CASSLVAEANTIYF,TGTGCCAGCAGCTTAGTCGCTGAAGCCAACACCATATATTTT
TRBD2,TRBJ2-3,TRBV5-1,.,CASRRLAGDPGTDTQYF,TGCGCCAGCAGGAGACTAGCGGGAGACCCGGGCACAGATACGCAGTATTTT
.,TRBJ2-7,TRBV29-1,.,CSVVETGSYEQYF,TGCAGCGTTGTGGAGACCGGCTCCTACGAGCAGTACTTC
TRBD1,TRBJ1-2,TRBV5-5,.,CASSSDRGYYGYTF,TGTGCCAGCAGTTCGGACAGGGGTTACTATGGCTACACCTTC
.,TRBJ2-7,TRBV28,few,CASSLVGEAPYEQYF,TGTGCCAGCAGTTTAGTCGGGGAGGCCCCTTACGAGCAGTACTTC